A selection of T cell receptor beta chains follows, all from one sample in a study of T cell responses to AZD1222 COVID-19 vaccine. Method: immunoSEQ multiplex PCR; TCRdb's copy keeps in-frame clones and lacks some. The table lists under 110,000 clones, roughly 87% of them singletons. The specimen was peripheral blood, collected on day 0 of AZD1222 vaccination. These receptor sequences come from an adult in good health. The CDR3 runs from the conserved cysteine through the conserved F or W. The D gene is left open where the match is weak. Rows give clone size only sometimes, using once, few, many, or a class for an expanded clone.

CDR3 DNA: TGCGCCAGCAGCTTGACAGGTGAAGACTATGGCTACACCTTC
CDR3 protein: CASSLTGEDYGYTF
J gene: TRBJ1-2
V gene: TRBV5-1
clone size: -
D gene: -
CDR3 length: 14

CDR3 DNA: TGTGCCAGCAGTCCATCGGACAGGCGGAACTATGGCTACACCTTC
CDR3 protein: CASSPSDRRNYGYTF
J gene: TRBJ1-2
V gene: TRBV27
clone size: -
D gene: TRBD1
CDR3 length: 15

CDR3 DNA: TGCGCCAGCAGCGCCAGGGGACTAGCGGGATCCTACGAGCAGTACTTC
CDR3 protein: CASSARGLAGSYEQYF
J gene: TRBJ2-7
V gene: TRBV5-1
clone size: -
D gene: TRBD2
CDR3 length: 16

CDR3 DNA: TGTGCCAGCACCCTCATCGTTGGGGCGGGAAGTCGGTCCGAGCAGTACTTC
CDR3 protein: CASTLIVGAGSRSEQYF
J gene: TRBJ2-7
V gene: TRBV5-4
clone size: -
D gene: -
CDR3 length: 17

CDR3 DNA: TGCGCCAGCAGCTTGGATGGTAGCGGCACAGATACGCAGTATTTT
CDR3 protein: CASSLDGSGTDTQYF
J gene: TRBJ2-3
V gene: TRBV5-1
clone size: -
D gene: -
CDR3 length: 15

CDR3 DNA: TGCAGCGTTGAAGGGGTACGCTATGGCTACACCTTC
CDR3 protein: CSVEGVRYGYTF
J gene: TRBJ1-2
V gene: TRBV29-1
clone size: -
D gene: -
CDR3 length: 12

CDR3 DNA: TGTGCCAGCACCCCCCGTCTGCGACCAGGAGATACGCAGTATTTT
CDR3 protein: CASTPRLRPGDTQYF
J gene: TRBJ2-3
V gene: TRBV7-2
clone size: few
D gene: -
CDR3 length: 15

CDR3 DNA: TGTGCCAGCAGCTTAAGGCTAGCGGATACCTACGAGCAGTACTTC
CDR3 protein: CASSLRLADTYEQYF
J gene: TRBJ2-7
V gene: TRBV7-6
clone size: -
D gene: TRBD2
CDR3 length: 15

CDR3 DNA: TGTGCCAGCAGCCTTCAGGCCTGGGGGCCCCAGCATTTT
CDR3 protein: CASSLQAWGPQHF
J gene: TRBJ1-5
V gene: TRBV5-6
clone size: once
D gene: -
CDR3 length: 13

CDR3 DNA: TGTGCCAGCAGTTCCCAAGGAAACACCATATATTTT
CDR3 protein: CASSSQGNTIYF
J gene: TRBJ1-3
V gene: TRBV6-2/TRBV6-3
clone size: -
D gene: -
CDR3 length: 12

CDR3 DNA: TGCAGCGTTGGTGAACTTCAGGGGGAAAAACTGTTTTTT
CDR3 protein: CSVGELQGEKLFF
J gene: TRBJ1-4
V gene: TRBV29-1
clone size: -
D gene: -
CDR3 length: 13

CDR3 DNA: TGTGCCAGCAGCAGGACCCCCGGGACTAGCGATACCCAGTACTTC
CDR3 protein: CASSRTPGTSDTQYF
J gene: TRBJ2-5
V gene: TRBV6-5
clone size: -
D gene: TRBD2
CDR3 length: 15

CDR3 DNA: TGTGCCAGCAGCTTAGTAGGCAATTTGGAGGCTTTCTTT
CDR3 protein: CASSLVGNLEAFF
J gene: TRBJ1-1
V gene: TRBV7-9
clone size: -
D gene: -
CDR3 length: 13

CDR3 DNA: TGTGCCAGCAGCCGGAGACTAGCGGGAGACTACGAGCAGTACTTC
CDR3 protein: CASSRRLAGDYEQYF
J gene: TRBJ2-7
V gene: TRBV3-1/TRBV3-2
clone size: -
D gene: TRBD2
CDR3 length: 15

CDR3 DNA: TGTGCCAGCAGTTCCACAGACAGGGGGAGAAGCACTGAAGCTTTCTTT
CDR3 protein: CASSSTDRGRSTEAFF
J gene: TRBJ1-1
V gene: TRBV27
clone size: -
D gene: TRBD1
CDR3 length: 16

CDR3 DNA: TGTGCCAGCAGCTTAGATAATATCCGCCTCAGCACAGATACGCAGTATTTT
CDR3 protein: CASSLDNIRLSTDTQYF
J gene: TRBJ2-3
V gene: TRBV11-3
clone size: -
D gene: -
CDR3 length: 17

CDR3 DNA: TGCGCCAGCAGCCAAGTCAGGGACAGAGAGACCCAGTACTTC
CDR3 protein: CASSQVRDRETQYF
J gene: TRBJ2-5
V gene: TRBV4-1
clone size: -
D gene: TRBD1
CDR3 length: 14

CDR3 DNA: TGTGCCAGCAGTTACTCTCGGGGCGGTAATTCACCCCTCCACTTT
CDR3 protein: CASSYSRGGNSPLHF
J gene: TRBJ1-6
V gene: TRBV6-2/TRBV6-3
clone size: -
D gene: -
CDR3 length: 15

CDR3 DNA: TGTGCCAGCAGCCGAATGGTGCTAGCGGAAACGAACACCGGGGAGCTGTTTTTT
CDR3 protein: CASSRMVLAETNTGELFF
J gene: TRBJ2-2
V gene: TRBV7-9
clone size: -
D gene: TRBD2
CDR3 length: 18

CDR3 DNA: TGTGCCAGCTCACCACCGGCGGGGTATTTTAGCTCCTACAATGAGCAGTTCTTC
CDR3 protein: CASSPPAGYFSSYNEQFF
J gene: TRBJ2-1
V gene: TRBV18
clone size: -
D gene: -
CDR3 length: 18

CDR3 DNA: TGTGCCAGCAGCGTAACAGGGGCTGACGGCTACACCTTC
CDR3 protein: CASSVTGADGYTF
J gene: TRBJ1-2
V gene: TRBV9
clone size: -
D gene: TRBD1
CDR3 length: 13

CDR3 DNA: TGTGCCAGTAGTGAGGACAGGGGCAATCAGCCCCAGCATTTT
CDR3 protein: CASSEDRGNQPQHF
J gene: TRBJ1-5
V gene: TRBV19
clone size: -
D gene: TRBD1
CDR3 length: 14

CDR3 DNA: TGTGCCAGCTCACCCTCCGCGGATCAGCCCCAGCATTTT
CDR3 protein: CASSPSADQPQHF
J gene: TRBJ1-5
V gene: TRBV18
clone size: -
D gene: -
CDR3 length: 13

CDR3 DNA: TGTGCCAGCAGTTTATCTGGGGGGCCTTCGAACACCGGGGAGCTGTTTTTT
CDR3 protein: CASSLSGGPSNTGELFF
J gene: TRBJ2-2
V gene: TRBV27
clone size: -
D gene: -
CDR3 length: 17

CDR3 DNA: TGTGCCAGCAGTGAAGCGGGGCCAGCTAACTATGGCTACACCTTC
CDR3 protein: CASSEAGPANYGYTF
J gene: TRBJ1-2
V gene: TRBV6-1
clone size: -
D gene: -
CDR3 length: 15

CDR3 DNA: TGTGCCAGCAACCCGTACGACAGGGTTAGCACAGATACGCAGTATTTT
CDR3 protein: CASNPYDRVSTDTQYF
J gene: TRBJ2-3
V gene: TRBV2
clone size: -
D gene: TRBD1
CDR3 length: 16

CDR3 DNA: TGTGCCAGCAGCTTAGTTAGCGGTGGCTACACCTTC
CDR3 protein: CASSLVSGGYTF
J gene: TRBJ1-2
V gene: TRBV11-2
clone size: few
D gene: -
CDR3 length: 12

CDR3 DNA: TGTGCCAGTAGTTCTCGTGACAGGGGAAGAACCAATCAGCCCCAGCATTTT
CDR3 protein: CASSSRDRGRTNQPQHF
J gene: TRBJ1-5
V gene: TRBV19
clone size: -
D gene: TRBD1
CDR3 length: 17

CDR3 DNA: TGTGCCAGCAGCAAAGCGCTTTCACAGCTTTTGCTCGGGACAACTATGTCTGGGGCCAACGTCCTGACTTTC
CDR3 protein: CASSKALSQLLLGTTMSGANVLTF
J gene: TRBJ2-6
V gene: TRBV21-1
clone size: -
D gene: -
CDR3 length: 24

CDR3 DNA: TGTGCCAGCAGCTTAGAGAGGAACACCGGGGAGCTGTTTTTT
CDR3 protein: CASSLERNTGELFF
J gene: TRBJ2-2
V gene: TRBV7-7
clone size: -
D gene: -
CDR3 length: 14

CDR3 DNA: TGCGCCAGCAGCCGGACTAGCGGGAGCTACGAGCAGTACTTC
CDR3 protein: CASSRTSGSYEQYF
J gene: TRBJ2-7
V gene: TRBV5-1
clone size: once
D gene: TRBD2
CDR3 length: 14

CDR3 DNA: TGTGCCAGCAGTCGGACTGAGTACCAAGAGACCCAGTACTTC
CDR3 protein: CASSRTEYQETQYF
J gene: TRBJ2-5
V gene: TRBV7-6
clone size: -
D gene: -
CDR3 length: 14

CDR3 DNA: TGTGCCAGCAGAGACCAGGGTATCTACGAGCAGTACTTC
CDR3 protein: CASRDQGIYEQYF
J gene: TRBJ2-7
V gene: TRBV6-6
clone size: -
D gene: -
CDR3 length: 13

CDR3 DNA: TGTGCCAGCAGTTTGGCGGGCCCCTACGAGCAGTACTTC
CDR3 protein: CASSLAGPYEQYF
J gene: TRBJ2-7
V gene: TRBV27
clone size: few
D gene: -
CDR3 length: 13

CDR3 DNA: TGTGCCAGCAGCTTAGGACAGGGGATGAACACTGAAGCTTTCTTT
CDR3 protein: CASSLGQGMNTEAFF
J gene: TRBJ1-1
V gene: TRBV7-6
clone size: -
D gene: TRBD1
CDR3 length: 15

CDR3 DNA: TGTGCCCCGCGGGTCCCCATTTGCAATCAGCCCCAGCATTTT
CDR3 protein: CAPRVPICNQPQHF
J gene: TRBJ1-5
V gene: TRBV27
clone size: once
D gene: -
CDR3 length: 14

CDR3 DNA: TGTGCCAGCAGCTTAACAGGGAACACTGAAGCTTTCTTT
CDR3 protein: CASSLTGNTEAFF
J gene: TRBJ1-1
V gene: TRBV6-5
clone size: -
D gene: -
CDR3 length: 13

CDR3 DNA: TGTGCCAGCAGCCCAGGGGGCGCAAGGACCGGGGAGCTGTTTTTT
CDR3 protein: CASSPGGARTGELFF
J gene: TRBJ2-2
V gene: TRBV27
clone size: -
D gene: TRBD1
CDR3 length: 15

CDR3 DNA: TGTGCCAGCAGCACTCACAGGACGGACAGGGGTCCTGAAGCTTTCTTT
CDR3 protein: CASSTHRTDRGPEAFF
J gene: TRBJ1-1
V gene: TRBV11-3
clone size: -
D gene: TRBD1
CDR3 length: 16

CDR3 DNA: TGTGCCAGCAGGGGGGAAACCGCGAGCTACGAGCAGTACTTC
CDR3 protein: CASRGETASYEQYF
J gene: TRBJ2-7
V gene: TRBV2
clone size: -
D gene: -
CDR3 length: 14

CDR3 DNA: TGTGCCTGGAGTCGAGGGCCGGGGAATGAGCAGTTCTTC
CDR3 protein: CAWSRGPGNEQFF
J gene: TRBJ2-1
V gene: TRBV30
clone size: -
D gene: -
CDR3 length: 13

CDR3 DNA: TGTGCCAGCAGCTTGGGGGTCCACTCTGGAAACACCATATATTTT
CDR3 protein: CASSLGVHSGNTIYF
J gene: TRBJ1-3
V gene: TRBV13
clone size: -
D gene: -
CDR3 length: 15

CDR3 DNA: TGCGCCAGCAGCCCCCCGACGGGGCTTATTGAAGCTTTCTTT
CDR3 protein: CASSPPTGLIEAFF
J gene: TRBJ1-1
V gene: TRBV23-1
clone size: -
D gene: -
CDR3 length: 14

CDR3 DNA: TGTGCCATACAGGGAAGAAATTCACCCCTCCACTTT
CDR3 protein: CAIQGRNSPLHF
J gene: TRBJ1-6
V gene: TRBV28
clone size: -
D gene: -
CDR3 length: 12

CDR3 DNA: TGCGCCAGCAGCCTAGCGGGAAGTGGCGATGAGCAGTTCTTC
CDR3 protein: CASSLAGSGDEQFF
J gene: TRBJ2-1
V gene: TRBV4-1
clone size: -
D gene: TRBD2
CDR3 length: 14

CDR3 DNA: TGTGCCAGCACCCCGCCGGGGAGCGAAAAACTGTTTTTT
CDR3 protein: CASTPPGSEKLFF
J gene: TRBJ1-4
V gene: TRBV9
clone size: -
D gene: -
CDR3 length: 13

CDR3 DNA: TGTGCCAGTAGTATCCAGGCCGGCACAGATACGCAGTATTTT
CDR3 protein: CASSIQAGTDTQYF
J gene: TRBJ2-3
V gene: TRBV19
clone size: -
D gene: -
CDR3 length: 14

CDR3 DNA: TGTGCCAGCAGTACCTCGATAGGACCGGGAGCCGCTTTCTTT
CDR3 protein: CASSTSIGPGAAFF
J gene: TRBJ1-1
V gene: TRBV2
clone size: -
D gene: -
CDR3 length: 14

CDR3 DNA: TGTGCCAGCAGTCCAACTAGCGGGAGTGGCAATGAGCAGTTCTTC
CDR3 protein: CASSPTSGSGNEQFF
J gene: TRBJ2-1
V gene: TRBV7-3
clone size: few
D gene: TRBD2
CDR3 length: 15

CDR3 DNA: TGTGCCTGGACTAGCGGGAGGAGGGATACGCAGTATTTT
CDR3 protein: CAWTSGRRDTQYF
J gene: TRBJ2-3
V gene: TRBV30
clone size: few
D gene: TRBD2
CDR3 length: 13

CDR3 DNA: TGTGCCAGCAGCTTAAACCGAGGGTACGCCGGGGAGCTGTTTTTT
CDR3 protein: CASSLNRGYAGELFF
J gene: TRBJ2-2
V gene: TRBV11-2
clone size: -
D gene: -
CDR3 length: 15

CDR3 DNA: TGTGCCAGCAGCTTCGACATAGTTGCCTACAATGAGCAGTTCTTC
CDR3 protein: CASSFDIVAYNEQFF
J gene: TRBJ2-1
V gene: TRBV7-9
clone size: once
D gene: -
CDR3 length: 15

CDR3 DNA: TGTGCCAGCAGCGACTGGACTAGCGGGGACAATGAGCAGTTCTTC
CDR3 protein: CASSDWTSGDNEQFF
J gene: TRBJ2-1
V gene: TRBV9
clone size: -
D gene: TRBD2
CDR3 length: 15

CDR3 DNA: TGCGCCAGCAGCTTGTTAATGGGACAGGGAATTAGCGAGCAGTACTTC
CDR3 protein: CASSLLMGQGISEQYF
J gene: TRBJ2-7
V gene: TRBV5-1
clone size: -
D gene: TRBD1
CDR3 length: 16

CDR3 DNA: TGTGCCAGCAGTGCAGAGACGATGAACACTGAAGCTTTCTTT
CDR3 protein: CASSAETMNTEAFF
J gene: TRBJ1-1
V gene: TRBV2
clone size: -
D gene: -
CDR3 length: 14

CDR3 DNA: TGTGCCATCAGTGAGGCACAGGATACGCAGTATTTT
CDR3 protein: CAISEAQDTQYF
J gene: TRBJ2-3
V gene: TRBV10-3
clone size: -
D gene: -
CDR3 length: 12

CDR3 DNA: TGTGCCAGCAGTGACTTTGGGATCGGCGAGCAGTACTTC
CDR3 protein: CASSDFGIGEQYF
J gene: TRBJ2-7
V gene: TRBV25-1
clone size: -
D gene: -
CDR3 length: 13

CDR3 DNA: TGTGCCAGCAGCTTTTCCCCTGCGGATACGCAGTATTTT
CDR3 protein: CASSFSPADTQYF
J gene: TRBJ2-3
V gene: TRBV11-3
clone size: -
D gene: -
CDR3 length: 13

CDR3 DNA: TGTGCCATCAGTGAGGGCAGGGGGAACACTGAAGCTTTCTTT
CDR3 protein: CAISEGRGNTEAFF
J gene: TRBJ1-1
V gene: TRBV10-3
clone size: -
D gene: -
CDR3 length: 14